This T cell receptor (beta chain) was captured by sequencing in a study of regulatory T cells in long-lasting Graves disease. Arm-PCR of CDR3 regions with iRepertoire HTBI primers generated TCR beta libraries. TCRdb recomputed calls from the multiplex PCR reads with MiXCR, one row per CDR3 protein. This table has about half a million distinct CDR3 sequences, around 12% appearing once. Time point noted: newly diagnosed GD, antithyroid drugs for less than 3 months. PBMC RNA was the source of the TCR library. The ends were cut back, 4 bases at V and 1 base at J, with 11 bases in the middle. From germline, CDR1 is SGHDT and CDR2 YYEEEE. The CDR3 is 14 residues long. The same data also contributed to another study, on T cells in Graves' hyperthyroidism and ophthalmopathy.

The TCR comes from a woman in her thirties with Graves disease. This chain links TRBV5-6 with TRBJ1-2; D may be TRBD1 (5 bases). The sequenced sample was peripheral blood mononuclear cells (PBMCs), obtained at new diagnosis, from a patient treated with antithyroid drugs. The CDR3 nucleotides read TGTGCCAGCAGCCGGGGACGGGTTAACTATGGCTACACCTTC. Encoded protein: CASSRGRVNYGYTF.